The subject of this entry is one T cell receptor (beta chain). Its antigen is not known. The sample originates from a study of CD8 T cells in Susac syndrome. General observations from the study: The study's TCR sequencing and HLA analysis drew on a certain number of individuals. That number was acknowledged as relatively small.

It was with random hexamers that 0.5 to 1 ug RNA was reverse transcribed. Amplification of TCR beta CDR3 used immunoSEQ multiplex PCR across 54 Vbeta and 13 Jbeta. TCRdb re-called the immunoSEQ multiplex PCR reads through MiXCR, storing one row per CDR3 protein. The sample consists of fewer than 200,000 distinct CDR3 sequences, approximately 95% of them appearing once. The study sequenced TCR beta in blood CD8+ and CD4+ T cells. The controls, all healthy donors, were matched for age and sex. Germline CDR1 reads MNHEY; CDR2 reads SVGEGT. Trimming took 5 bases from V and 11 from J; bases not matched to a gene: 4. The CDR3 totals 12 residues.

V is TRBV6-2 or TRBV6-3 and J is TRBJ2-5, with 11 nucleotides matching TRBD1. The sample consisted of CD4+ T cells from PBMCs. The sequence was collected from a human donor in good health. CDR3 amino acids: CASSPRDRGQYF. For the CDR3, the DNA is TGTGCCAGCAGTCCAAGGGACAGGGGGCAGTACTTC.